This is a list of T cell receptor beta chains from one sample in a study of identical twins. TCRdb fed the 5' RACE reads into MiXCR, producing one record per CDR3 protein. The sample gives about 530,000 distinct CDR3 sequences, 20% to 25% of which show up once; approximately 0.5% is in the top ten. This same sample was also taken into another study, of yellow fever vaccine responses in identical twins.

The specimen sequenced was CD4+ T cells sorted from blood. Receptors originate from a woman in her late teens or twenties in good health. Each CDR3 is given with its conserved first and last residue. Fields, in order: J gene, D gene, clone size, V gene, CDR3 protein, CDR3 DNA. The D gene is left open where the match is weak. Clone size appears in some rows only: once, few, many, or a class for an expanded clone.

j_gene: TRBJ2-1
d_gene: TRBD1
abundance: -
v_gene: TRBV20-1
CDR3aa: CSASLQGASSNEQFF
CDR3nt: TGCAGTGCTAGTCTACAGGGGGCGTCTTCCAATGAGCAGTTCTTC

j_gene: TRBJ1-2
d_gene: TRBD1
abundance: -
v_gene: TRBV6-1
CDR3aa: CASTKGQGDGYTF
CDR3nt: TGTGCCAGCACCAAGGGACAGGGGGATGGCTACACCTTC

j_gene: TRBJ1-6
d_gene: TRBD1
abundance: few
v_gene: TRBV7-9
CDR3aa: CASNTGTDNSPLHF
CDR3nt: TGTGCCAGCAACACCGGGACAGATAATTCACCCCTCCACTTT

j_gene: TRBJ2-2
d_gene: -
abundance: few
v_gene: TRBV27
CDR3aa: CASSPPLYTGELFF
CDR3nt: TGTGCCAGCAGTCCCCCGTTGTACACCGGGGAGCTGTTTTTT

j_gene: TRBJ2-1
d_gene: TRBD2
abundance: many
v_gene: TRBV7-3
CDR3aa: CASSLGSGDYNEQFF
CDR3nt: TGTGCCAGCAGCTTGGGTAGCGGGGATTACAATGAGCAGTTCTTC

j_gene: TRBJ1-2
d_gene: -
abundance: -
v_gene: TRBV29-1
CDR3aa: CSVEEVRGRGNYGYTF
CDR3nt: TGCAGCGTTGAAGAGGTGCGGGGTCGAGGTAACTATGGCTACACCTTC

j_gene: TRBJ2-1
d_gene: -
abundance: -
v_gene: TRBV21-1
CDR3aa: CASTRPSGTGAYNEQFF
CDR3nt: TGTGCCAGCACCCGACCCTCCGGGACAGGGGCCTACAATGAGCAGTTCTTC

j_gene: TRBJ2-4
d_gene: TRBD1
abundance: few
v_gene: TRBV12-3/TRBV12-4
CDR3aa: CASSYGTGGDIQYF
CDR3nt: TGTGCCAGCAGTTACGGGACAGGGGGAGACATTCAGTACTTC

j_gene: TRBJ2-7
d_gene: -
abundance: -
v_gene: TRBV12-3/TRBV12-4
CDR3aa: CASSPDSITYEQYF
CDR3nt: TGTGCCAGCAGCCCGGACTCAATAACCTACGAGCAGTACTTC

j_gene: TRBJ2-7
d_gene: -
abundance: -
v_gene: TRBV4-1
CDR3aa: CASSPRGLPNSYEQYF
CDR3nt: TGCGCCAGCAGCCCGCGGGGCTTACCTAACTCCTACGAGCAGTACTTC

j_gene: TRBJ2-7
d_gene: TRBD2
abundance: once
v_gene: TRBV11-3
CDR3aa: CASSLEAGLGEQYF
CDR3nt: TGTGCCAGCAGCTTAGAAGCGGGGCTGGGGGAGCAGTACTTC

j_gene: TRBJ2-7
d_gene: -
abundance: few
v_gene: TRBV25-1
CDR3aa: CASSDYNSMGKGRYEQYF
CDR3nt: TGTGCCAGCAGTGATTATAATAGCATGGGGAAAGGTCGCTACGAGCAGTACTTC

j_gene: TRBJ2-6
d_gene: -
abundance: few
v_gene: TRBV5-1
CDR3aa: CASSLVRDVYGANVLTF
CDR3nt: TGCGCCAGCAGCTTGGTGCGGGACGTCTATGGGGCCAACGTCCTGACTTTC

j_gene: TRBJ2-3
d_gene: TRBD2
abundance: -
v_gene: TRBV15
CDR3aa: CATSREAGGTTDTQYF
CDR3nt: TGTGCCACCAGCAGAGAAGCGGGGGGCACCACAGATACGCAGTATTTT

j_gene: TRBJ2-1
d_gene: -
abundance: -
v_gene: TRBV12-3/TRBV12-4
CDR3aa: CASSLRLVTHNEQFF
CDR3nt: TGTGCCAGCAGTTTGAGACTAGTTACACACAATGAGCAGTTCTTC

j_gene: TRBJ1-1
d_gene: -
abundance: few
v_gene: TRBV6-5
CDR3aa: CASSYSVPANTEAFF
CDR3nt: TGTGCCAGCAGTTACTCGGTTCCGGCGAACACTGAAGCTTTCTTT

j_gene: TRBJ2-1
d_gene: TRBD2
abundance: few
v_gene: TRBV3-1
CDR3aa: CASSRLAGKGYNEQFF
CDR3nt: TGTGCCAGCAGCCGACTAGCGGGAAAAGGGTACAATGAGCAGTTCTTC

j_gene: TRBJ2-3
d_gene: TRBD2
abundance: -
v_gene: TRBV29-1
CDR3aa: CSTGLGSGSADTQYF
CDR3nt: TGCAGCACCGGACTGGGCAGCGGGAGCGCAGATACGCAGTATTTT

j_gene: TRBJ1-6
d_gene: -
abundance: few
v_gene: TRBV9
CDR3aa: CASSVGVGGLNNSPLHF
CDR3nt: TGTGCCAGCAGCGTAGGGGTGGGGGGGCTGAATAATTCACCCCTCCACTTT

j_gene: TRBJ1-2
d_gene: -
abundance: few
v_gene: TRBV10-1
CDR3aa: CASSDPTRGYGYTF
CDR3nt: TGCGCCAGCAGTGATCCTACACGGGGCTATGGCTACACCTTC

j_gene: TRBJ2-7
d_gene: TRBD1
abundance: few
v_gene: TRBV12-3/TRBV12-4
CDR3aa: CASSLRGTGRSYEQYF
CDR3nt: TGTGCCAGCAGTTTAAGAGGGACAGGGCGTTCCTACGAGCAGTACTTC

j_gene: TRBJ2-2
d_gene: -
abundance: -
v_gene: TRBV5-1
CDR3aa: CASSLDGAAGELFF
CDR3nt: TGCGCCAGCAGCCTGGACGGTGCGGCCGGGGAGCTGTTTTTT

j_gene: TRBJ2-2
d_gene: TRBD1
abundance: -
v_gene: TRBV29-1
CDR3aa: CSVRDREMNTGELFF
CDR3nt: TGCAGCGTTAGGGACAGGGAGATGAACACCGGGGAGCTGTTTTTT

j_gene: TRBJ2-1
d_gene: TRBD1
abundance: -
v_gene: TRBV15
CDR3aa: CATSRDQGAGFF
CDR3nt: TGTGCCACCAGCAGAGATCAGGGGGCGGGGTTCTTC

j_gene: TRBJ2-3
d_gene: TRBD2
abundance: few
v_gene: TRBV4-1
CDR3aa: CASSQDHPQRDPSTDTQYF
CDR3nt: TGCGCCAGCAGCCAAGATCATCCCCAGCGGGACCCTAGCACAGATACGCAGTATTTT

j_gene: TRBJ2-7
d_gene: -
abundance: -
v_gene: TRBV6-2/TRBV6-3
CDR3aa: CASSYVDAYEQYF
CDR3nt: TGTGCCAGCAGTTACGTGGACGCGTACGAGCAGTACTTC

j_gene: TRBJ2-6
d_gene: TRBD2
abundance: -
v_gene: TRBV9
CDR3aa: CASSAERGGISGANVLTF
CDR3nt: TGTGCCAGCAGCGCCGAGCGCGGGGGGATCTCTGGGGCCAACGTCCTGACTTTC

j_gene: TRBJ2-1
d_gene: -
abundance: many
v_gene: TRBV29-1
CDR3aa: CSVDGPNLGSYNEQFF
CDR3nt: TGCAGCGTTGATGGACCCAACCTCGGGTCCTACAATGAGCAGTTCTTC

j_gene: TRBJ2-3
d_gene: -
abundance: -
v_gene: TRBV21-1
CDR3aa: CASSIYLNPRRADTQYF
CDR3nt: TGTGCCAGCAGCATCTACCTGAACCCCAGGAGGGCAGATACGCAGTATTTT

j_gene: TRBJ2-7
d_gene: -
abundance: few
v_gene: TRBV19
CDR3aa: CASSSLARGEQYF
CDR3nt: TGTGCCAGTAGTTCACTCGCTAGGGGCGAGCAGTACTTC

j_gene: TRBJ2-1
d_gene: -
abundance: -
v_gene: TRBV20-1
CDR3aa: CSARGAEQFF
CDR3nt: TGCAGTGCTAGGGGGGCTGAGCAGTTCTTC

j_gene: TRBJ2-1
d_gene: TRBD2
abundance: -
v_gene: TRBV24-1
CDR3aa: CATSLAGPWDEQFF
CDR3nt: TGTGCCACCAGTCTAGCGGGGCCTTGGGATGAGCAGTTCTTC

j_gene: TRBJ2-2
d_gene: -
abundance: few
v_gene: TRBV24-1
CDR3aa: CATSDLVAGELFF
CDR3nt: TGTGCCACCAGTGATTTAGTAGCCGGGGAGCTGTTTTTT

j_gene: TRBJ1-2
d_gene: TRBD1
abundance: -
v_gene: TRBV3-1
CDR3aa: CASSLRQGPYGYTF
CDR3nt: TGTGCCAGCAGCCTTCGACAGGGGCCCTATGGCTACACCTTC

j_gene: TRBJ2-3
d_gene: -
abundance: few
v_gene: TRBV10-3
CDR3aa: CAISESPPDTQYF
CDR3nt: TGTGCCATCAGTGAGTCGCCGCCTGATACGCAGTATTTT

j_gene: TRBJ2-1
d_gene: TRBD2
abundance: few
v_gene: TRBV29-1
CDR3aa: CSVGASGGGYEQFF
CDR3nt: TGCAGCGTTGGGGCCAGCGGGGGGGGGTATGAGCAGTTCTTC

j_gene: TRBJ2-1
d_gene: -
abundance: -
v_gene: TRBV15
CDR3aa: CATSRDFLFPNEQFF
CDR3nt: TGTGCCACCAGCAGAGATTTCCTGTTCCCCAATGAGCAGTTCTTC

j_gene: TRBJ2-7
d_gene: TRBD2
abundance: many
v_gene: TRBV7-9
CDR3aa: CASTSSASGRAYEQYF
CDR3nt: TGTGCCAGCACCTCTAGCGCCAGCGGGAGGGCCTACGAGCAGTACTTC

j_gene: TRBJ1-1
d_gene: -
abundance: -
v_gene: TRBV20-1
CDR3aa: CSAREGGRVNTEAFF
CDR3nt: TGCAGTGCTAGAGAAGGGGGGCGGGTGAACACTGAAGCTTTCTTT

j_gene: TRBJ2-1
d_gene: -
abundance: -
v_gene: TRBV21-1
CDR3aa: CASSARTRYYNEQFF
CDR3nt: TGTGCCAGCAGCGCCCGGACTAGATACTACAATGAGCAGTTCTTC

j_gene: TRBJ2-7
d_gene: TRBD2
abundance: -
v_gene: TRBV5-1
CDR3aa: CASSLEGLAGHEQYF
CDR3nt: TGCGCCAGCAGCTTGGAAGGACTAGCGGGACACGAGCAGTACTTC

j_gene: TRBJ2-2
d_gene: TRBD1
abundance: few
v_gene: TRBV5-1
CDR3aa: CATQKTGETNTGELFF
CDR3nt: TGCGCCACCCAAAAGACAGGGGAGACGAACACCGGGGAGCTGTTTTTT

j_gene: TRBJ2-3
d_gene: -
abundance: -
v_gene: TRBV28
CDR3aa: CASSLIGTDTQYF
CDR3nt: TGTGCCAGCAGTTTAATCGGAACAGATACGCAGTATTTT

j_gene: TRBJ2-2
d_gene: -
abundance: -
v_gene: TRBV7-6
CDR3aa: CASSSRPPTGELFF
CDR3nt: TGTGCCAGCAGCTCCCGCCCCCCCACCGGGGAGCTGTTTTTT

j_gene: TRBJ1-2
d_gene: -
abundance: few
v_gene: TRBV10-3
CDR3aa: CAISEKGFNYGYTF
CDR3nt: TGTGCCATCAGTGAGAAGGGCTTTAACTATGGCTACACCTTC

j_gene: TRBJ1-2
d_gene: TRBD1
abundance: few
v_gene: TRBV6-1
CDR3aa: CASSIGQGRGYTF
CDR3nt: TGTGCCAGCAGTATCGGACAGGGCAGAGGCTACACCTTC

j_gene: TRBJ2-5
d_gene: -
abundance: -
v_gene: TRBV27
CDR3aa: CASSLTFQETQYF
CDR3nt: TGTGCCAGCAGTTTGACCTTCCAAGAGACCCAGTACTTC

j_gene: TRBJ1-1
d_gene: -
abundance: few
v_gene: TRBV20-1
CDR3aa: CSARVSVTSEGTEAFF
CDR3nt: TGCAGTGCTAGAGTTTCCGTAACATCTGAGGGCACTGAAGCTTTCTTT

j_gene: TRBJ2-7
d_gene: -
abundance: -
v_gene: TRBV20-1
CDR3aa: CSAGGSYEQYF
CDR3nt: TGCAGTGCAGGGGGCTCCTACGAGCAGTACTTC

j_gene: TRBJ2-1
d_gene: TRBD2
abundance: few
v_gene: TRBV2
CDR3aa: CASRAGGWGEQFF
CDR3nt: TGTGCCAGCAGAGCGGGAGGTTGGGGTGAGCAGTTCTTC

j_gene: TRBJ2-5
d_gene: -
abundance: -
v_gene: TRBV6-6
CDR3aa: CASSRALEETQYF
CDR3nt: TGTGCCAGCAGTCGGGCGTTGGAAGAGACCCAGTACTTC

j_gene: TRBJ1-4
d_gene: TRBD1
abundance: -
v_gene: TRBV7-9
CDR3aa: CASSEQGLAEKLFF
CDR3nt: TGTGCCAGCAGCGAACAGGGGTTGGCTGAAAAACTGTTTTTT

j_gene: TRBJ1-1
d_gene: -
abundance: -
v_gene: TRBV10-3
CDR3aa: CATRPGENTEAFF
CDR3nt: TGTGCCACACGCCCCGGCGAGAACACTGAAGCTTTCTTT

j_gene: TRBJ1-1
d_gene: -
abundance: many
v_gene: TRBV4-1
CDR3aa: CASSQGALGLMNTEAFF
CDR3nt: TGCGCCAGCAGCCAAGGAGCCTTGGGACTCATGAACACTGAAGCTTTCTTT